This entry is about one T cell receptor (beta chain). The target of this receptor is not known. Qualities for individual bases were not recorded, and no much larger clone is one base off. The sample originates from a study of brain metastases from non-small cell lung cancer (dated by TCRdb to about 2019). Regarding the complete study: The study profiled the immune microenvironment of paired resected primary tumors and brain metastases from non-small-cell lung cancer patients.

A total of 30 to 40 patients with non-small-cell lung cancer that had been surgically resected, each with specimens from both a primary tumor and a brain metastasis, made up the cohort. Archival formalin-fixed, paraffin-embedded tissues were used as the tumor specimens. The protocol used for the library was the immunoSEQ multiplex PCR assay. Sequencing of the T-cell receptor beta chain repertoire was carried out together with a 770-gene immune expression panel. The table was pulled from immuneACCESS by TCRdb, which kept in-frame rearrangements only. Such tables lose some clones; where checked, under half of the loss comes from unresolved V genes, and the rest has no known cause. The sample table contains some 4,300 clones; only one count was recorded for about 80% of them. The ten largest clones capture 7.5% to 9% of the sample. The junction shows trimming of 3 bases on V and 2 bases on J, plus 11 bases between the germline ends. The CDR3 numbers 14 residues from cysteine through phenylalanine. CDR3 DNA only is kept here, 42 bases in frame from base 1. CDR1 and CDR2 are read off the germline V gene as SGDLS and YYNGEE.

Study-level results and caveats: Lower T-cell infiltration was exhibited by brain metastases compared with primary tumors (P < 0.001). Compared with the matched primary tumors, T-cell clones appeared to be expanded in about two thirds of brain metastases. Paired brain metastases and primary tumors largely shared TCR repertoires, although T-cell densities in the metastases were sparse.

The chain uses TRBV9 and TRBJ1-2; no D gene can be assigned with confidence. The specimen sequenced was primary lung tumor tissue. The cell subset or site label corresponds to: primary lung tumor paired with brain metastasis. The clonotype was recovered from a donor at least 40 years old with non-small cell lung cancer. The nucleotides are TGTGCCAGCAGCGCCTTTACAGTGAACTATGGCTACACCTTC. The encoded protein is CASSAFTVNYGYTF.